Listed below are T cell receptor beta chains from one sample, sequenced in a study of blood T cell repertoires in COVID-19. The method was immunoSEQ multiplex PCR; TCRdb's version includes in-frame clones alone and lacks a portion of them. This sample has under 130,000 clones, with roughly 76% found just once. The sequenced sample was peripheral blood. Every receptor here comes from a woman in her 70s with acute or convalescent COVID-19. CDR3s include the opening cysteine and the closing phenylalanine or tryptophan. The D gene is left open where the match is weak. The size field is filled for only some rows; it gives once, few, many or a size class.

clone size: -
D gene: -
J gene: TRBJ2-5
V gene: TRBV7-2
CDR3 DNA: TGTGCCAGCAGCCCCCTGCTAGCTTCCCGAGAGACCCAGTACTTC
CDR3 protein: CASSPLLASRETQYF

clone size: -
D gene: TRBD2
J gene: TRBJ2-1
V gene: TRBV7-6
CDR3 DNA: TGTGCCAGCAGCTTAGCGGGGGGGAAGAGCTCCTACAATGAGCAGTTCTTC
CDR3 protein: CASSLAGGKSSYNEQFF

clone size: once
D gene: -
J gene: TRBJ2-3
V gene: TRBV7-9
CDR3 DNA: TGTGCCAGCCCTTCTCCCCTACGCGGGGCCGCTAGCACAGATACGCAGTATTTT
CDR3 protein: CASPSPLRGAASTDTQYF

clone size: -
D gene: -
J gene: TRBJ1-4
V gene: TRBV2
CDR3 DNA: TGTGCCAGCAGTGAACCGGAAAAACTGTTTTTT
CDR3 protein: CASSEPEKLFF

clone size: -
D gene: -
J gene: TRBJ1-2
V gene: TRBV29-1
CDR3 DNA: TGCAGCGAACAGAGCTCTAACTATGGCTACACCTTC
CDR3 protein: CSEQSSNYGYTF

clone size: -
D gene: -
J gene: TRBJ1-5
V gene: TRBV6-2/TRBV6-3
CDR3 DNA: TGTGCCAGCAGTTACTGGGCAGGGCAAAATCAGCCCCAGCATTTT
CDR3 protein: CASSYWAGQNQPQHF

clone size: -
D gene: -
J gene: TRBJ2-7
V gene: TRBV5-4
CDR3 DNA: TGTGCCAGCCACGGTGAATCCTTGTCTGGGGGGGCCAGCTACGAGCAGTACTTC
CDR3 protein: CASHGESLSGGASYEQYF

clone size: -
D gene: TRBD1
J gene: TRBJ2-2
V gene: TRBV18
CDR3 DNA: TGTGCCAGCACAGCCCTGCGGACAGGGGGCGCCGGCGGGGAGCTGTTTTTT
CDR3 protein: CASTALRTGGAGGELFF

clone size: -
D gene: TRBD1
J gene: TRBJ1-1
V gene: TRBV5-5
CDR3 DNA: TGTGCCAGCAGCTTTGGGACAGGCCTCACTGAAGCTTTCTTT
CDR3 protein: CASSFGTGLTEAFF

clone size: -
D gene: -
J gene: TRBJ2-7
V gene: TRBV2
CDR3 DNA: TGTGCCAGCACTTGGGGGGACGCCTACGAGCAGTACTTC
CDR3 protein: CASTWGDAYEQYF

clone size: -
D gene: TRBD2
J gene: TRBJ2-5
V gene: TRBV7-2
CDR3 DNA: TGTGCCAGCAGCTCTAGCGGGAGAGACGAGACCCAGTACTTC
CDR3 protein: CASSSSGRDETQYF

clone size: few
D gene: TRBD1
J gene: TRBJ1-5
V gene: TRBV27
CDR3 DNA: TGTGCCAGCTCACGGCAGGGGGTTAATCAGCCCCAGCATTTT
CDR3 protein: CASSRQGVNQPQHF

clone size: -
D gene: -
J gene: TRBJ1-2
V gene: TRBV30
CDR3 DNA: TGTGCCTGCCTCCCGGGCGAGACAGTCTATGGCTACACCTTC
CDR3 protein: CACLPGETVYGYTF

clone size: -
D gene: TRBD1
J gene: TRBJ1-3
V gene: TRBV19
CDR3 DNA: TGTGCCAGCGAACAGGGGCCCCCTGGAAACACCATATATTTT
CDR3 protein: CASEQGPPGNTIYF

clone size: -
D gene: -
J gene: TRBJ1-6
V gene: TRBV4-3
CDR3 DNA: TGCGCCAGCAGCCAAGGGCTGGGGGCAGGGGATAATTCACCCCTCCACTTT
CDR3 protein: CASSQGLGAGDNSPLHF

clone size: -
D gene: TRBD2
J gene: TRBJ2-1
V gene: TRBV11-2
CDR3 DNA: TGTGCCAGCAGCTTAGGTAGCGGGAGTGGTAATGAGCAGTTCTTC
CDR3 protein: CASSLGSGSGNEQFF

clone size: once
D gene: -
J gene: TRBJ2-7
V gene: TRBV4-2
CDR3 DNA: TGTGCCAGCAGCCCGACTAGCTCCTACGAGCAGTACTTC
CDR3 protein: CASSPTSSYEQYF

clone size: -
D gene: TRBD1
J gene: TRBJ2-7
V gene: TRBV5-1
CDR3 DNA: TGCGCCAGCAGCTTACCGACAGGGGGCAGCGACGAGCAGTACTTC
CDR3 protein: CASSLPTGGSDEQYF

clone size: -
D gene: TRBD1
J gene: TRBJ1-4
V gene: TRBV19
CDR3 DNA: TGTGCCACCTCCGCTCGACAGGGGACTAATGAAAAACTGTTTTTT
CDR3 protein: CATSARQGTNEKLFF

clone size: once
D gene: TRBD1
J gene: TRBJ2-7
V gene: TRBV7-2
CDR3 DNA: TGTGCCAGCAGCTTGGACAGGGGCCGCTACGAGCAGTACTTC
CDR3 protein: CASSLDRGRYEQYF

clone size: -
D gene: TRBD2
J gene: TRBJ2-1
V gene: TRBV7-9
CDR3 DNA: TGTGCCAGCAGCTTAGTGTTGGGAGGGCCGAATGAGCAGTTCTTC
CDR3 protein: CASSLVLGGPNEQFF

clone size: few
D gene: TRBD2
J gene: TRBJ2-1
V gene: TRBV7-2
CDR3 DNA: TGTGCCAGCAGCTTAGATGCGGGGGGCTATGAGCAGTTCTTC
CDR3 protein: CASSLDAGGYEQFF

clone size: few
D gene: -
J gene: TRBJ2-7
V gene: TRBV20-1
CDR3 DNA: TGCAGTGCTAGTGAGACTTCTACCTACGAGCAGTACTTC
CDR3 protein: CSASETSTYEQYF